This T cell receptor beta chain was observed in a study of cytomegalovirus exposure and HLA in healthy donors. Germline V gene data show CDR1 as SGHRS and CDR2 as YFSETQ. With 4 bases clipped from V and 10 bases from J, the junction kept 5 bases outside the gene matches. CDR3 length: 14 residues. This clone was picked up a small number of times. Antigen: not known. Other nucleotide sequences in the sample specify the same CDR3. The protocol was immunoSEQ multiplex PCR, while the TCRdb copy is restricted to in-frame clones and leaves out a portion. The sample includes 140,000 to 150,000 clones, 87% of them seen just once. Study findings and constraints: In the 130 or so validation repertoires, a later analysis found that first-cohort TCR clusters tended to co-occur.

The V call is TRBV5-1, the J call TRBJ1-6, with 10 bases fitting TRBD1. Input material: PBMCs. The clonotype was recovered from a young man in good health and CMV-seropositive. In DNA form, the CDR3 reads TGCGCCAGCAGCCTCCGGACAGGGGGATCACCCCTCCACTTT. It codes for CASSLRTGGSPLHF.